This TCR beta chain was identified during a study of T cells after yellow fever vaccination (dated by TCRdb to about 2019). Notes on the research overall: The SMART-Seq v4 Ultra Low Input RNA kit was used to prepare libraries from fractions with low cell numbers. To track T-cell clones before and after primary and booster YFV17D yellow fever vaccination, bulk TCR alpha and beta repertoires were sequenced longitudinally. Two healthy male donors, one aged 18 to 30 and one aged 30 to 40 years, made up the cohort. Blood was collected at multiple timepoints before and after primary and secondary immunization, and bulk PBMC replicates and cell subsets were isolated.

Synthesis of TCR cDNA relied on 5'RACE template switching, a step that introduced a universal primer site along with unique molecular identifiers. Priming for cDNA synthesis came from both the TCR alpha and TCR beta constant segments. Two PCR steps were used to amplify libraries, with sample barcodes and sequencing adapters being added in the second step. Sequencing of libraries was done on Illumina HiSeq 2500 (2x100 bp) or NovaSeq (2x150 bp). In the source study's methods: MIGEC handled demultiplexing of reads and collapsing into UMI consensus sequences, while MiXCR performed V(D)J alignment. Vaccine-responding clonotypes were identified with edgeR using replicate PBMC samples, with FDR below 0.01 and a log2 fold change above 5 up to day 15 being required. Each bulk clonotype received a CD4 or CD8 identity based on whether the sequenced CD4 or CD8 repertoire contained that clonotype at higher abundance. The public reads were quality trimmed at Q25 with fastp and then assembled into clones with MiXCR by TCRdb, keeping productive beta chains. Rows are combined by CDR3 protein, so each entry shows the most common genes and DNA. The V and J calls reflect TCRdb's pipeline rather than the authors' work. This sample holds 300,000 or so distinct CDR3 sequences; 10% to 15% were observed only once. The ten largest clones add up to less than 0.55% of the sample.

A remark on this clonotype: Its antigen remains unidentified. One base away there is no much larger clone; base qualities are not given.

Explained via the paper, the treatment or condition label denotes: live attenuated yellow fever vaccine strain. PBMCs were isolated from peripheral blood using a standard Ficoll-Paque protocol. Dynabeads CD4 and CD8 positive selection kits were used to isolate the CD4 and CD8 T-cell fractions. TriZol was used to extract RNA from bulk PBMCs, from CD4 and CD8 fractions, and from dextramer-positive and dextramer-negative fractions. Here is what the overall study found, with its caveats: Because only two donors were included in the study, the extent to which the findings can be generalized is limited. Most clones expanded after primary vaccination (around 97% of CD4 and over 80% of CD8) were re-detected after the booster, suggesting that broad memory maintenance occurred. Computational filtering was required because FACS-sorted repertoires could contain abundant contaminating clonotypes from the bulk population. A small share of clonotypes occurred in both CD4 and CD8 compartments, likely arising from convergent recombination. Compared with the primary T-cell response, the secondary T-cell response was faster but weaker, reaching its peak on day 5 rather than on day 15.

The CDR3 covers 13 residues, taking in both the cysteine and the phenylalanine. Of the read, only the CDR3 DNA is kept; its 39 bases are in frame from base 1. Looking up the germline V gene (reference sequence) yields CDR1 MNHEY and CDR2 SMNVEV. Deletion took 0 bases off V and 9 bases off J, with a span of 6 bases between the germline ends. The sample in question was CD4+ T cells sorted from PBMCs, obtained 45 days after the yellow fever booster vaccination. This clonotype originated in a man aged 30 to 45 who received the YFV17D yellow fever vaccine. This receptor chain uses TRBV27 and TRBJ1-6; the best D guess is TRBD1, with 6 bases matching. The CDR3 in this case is CASSLSQGSPLHF. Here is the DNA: TGTGCCAGCAGTTTATCACAGGGTTCACCCCTCCACTTT.